The 29 T cell receptor beta chains given below trace back to one sample, sequenced in a study of siplizumab effects on memory and regulatory T cells. Assay used: immunoSEQ multiplex PCR; TCRdb lists only in-frame clones, some missing. The sample contains some 70,000 clones, 80% to 90% of which appear only once. Sequencing input: Tregs sorted from blood. The receptor set was obtained from a human donor in good health.

The CDR3 coding sequence is TGCGCCAGCAGCTTGGGTGGTAGCTCCTACAATGAGCAGTTCTTC. Amino acids: CASSLGGSSYNEQFF. The chain combines TRBV5-1 with TRBJ2-1; D remains unclear. The CDR3 runs to 15 residues. The V end was cut by 0 bases, the J end by 0 bases, with 7 bases between. Germline assignment: CDR1 SGHRS and CDR2 YFSETQ.

This chain uses TRBV10-3 with TRBJ2-7; 9 bases align to TRBD1. This CDR3 is built from 13 residues. CDR1 and CDR2 (germline): ENHRY, SYGVKD. The trim removed 8 bases at V and 3 bases at J, leaving 5 bases unmatched. This chain's CDR3 is CAIGDRANYEQYF. CDR3 DNA sequence: TGTGCCATCGGGGACAGGGCAAACTACGAGCAGTACTTC.

This chain joins TRBV19 and TRBJ1-2; D may be TRBD1 (6 bases). The V end lost 8 bases, the J end lost 5 bases, and 18 bases lay between the germline ends. Germline V gene data show CDR1 as LNHDA and CDR2 as SQIVND (reference sequence). This CDR3 has 14 residues. The CDR3 sequence is CASRLFTGSYGYTF. In nucleotides, the CDR3 is TGTGCCAGTCGCCTCTTTACAGGGTCTTATGGCTACACCTTC.

The chain has TRBV7-2 and TRBJ2-5; 8 bases map to TRBD2. From germline, CDR1 is SGHTA and CDR2 FQGNSA. CDR3 length equals 16 residues. Trimming took 1 base from V and 3 from J; bases not matched to a gene: 7. CDR3 coding DNA: TGTGCCAGCAGCTTAGTTTTCGGTAGCGGGAAAGAGACCCAGTACTTC. Protein product: CASSLVFGSGKETQYF.

The chain has TRBV9 and TRBJ1-2; 8 bases align to TRBD1. V shed 0 bases and J 3 bases; nucleotides not matched to a gene: 10. Germline V gives CDR1 SGDLS, CDR2 YYNGEE. The CDR3 loop spans 17 amino acids. The CDR3 nucleotides are TGTGCCAGCAGCGTAGGGACAGGGTTTAATTTGTACTATGGCTACACCTTC. This gives the protein CASSVGTGFNLYYGYTF. Together with reference TRBV9 and TRBJ1-2, the CDR3 gives the full variable domain: DSGVTQTPKHLITATGQRVTLRCSPRSGDLSVYWYQQSLDQGLQFLIQYYNGEERAKGNILERFSAQQFPDLHSELNLSSLELGDSALYFCASSVGTGFNLYYGYTFGSGTRLTVV.

V usage is TRBV19 and J usage is TRBJ2-3; D possibly matches TRBD1 or TRBD2 (5 bases each). The germline CDR1 and CDR2 sequences are LNHDA and SQIVND (reference sequence). This CDR3 is built from 17 residues. Trimming left V 5 bases short and J 2 bases short, with 20 bases between. The CDR3 reads CASSVRGPGRVTDTQYF. The CDR3 DNA reads as TGTGCCAGTAGTGTCCGGGGCCCGGGCCGGGTCACAGATACGCAGTATTTT.

V and J are TRBV30 and TRBJ2-2; 11 bases fit TRBD2. Germline V gives CDR1 GTSNPN, CDR2 SVGIG (reference sequence). The CDR3 sequence is 18 residues long. The V and J ends lost 0 bases and 6 bases, in that order; junction bases with no gene match: 12. DNA for the CDR3: TGTGCCTGGAGTGTAGGATTTAATAGCGGGAGGGTATCCGGGGAGCTGTTTTTT. This gives the protein CAWSVGFNSGRVSGELFF.

This chain links TRBV19 with TRBJ2-1, with D possibly TRBD2 on 5 matching bases. This CDR3 spans 13 amino acids. Per the germline V gene, CDR1 is LNHDA and CDR2 is SQIVND (reference sequence). V was pared by 11 bases and J by 8 bases, with 19 bases between. The CDR3 here is CAGSAGLGDEQFF. The CDR3 nucleotides read TGTGCCGGTTCGGCGGGTTTGGGTGATGAGCAGTTCTTC. The variable domain in full, completed from reference TRBV19 and TRBJ2-1, reads DGGITQSPKYLFRKEGQNVTLSCEQNLNHDAMYWYRQDPGQGLRLIYYSQIVNDFQKGDIAEGYSVSREKKESFPLTVTSAQKNPTAFYLCAGSAGLGDEQFFGPGTRLTVL.

V and J are TRBV25-1 and TRBJ2-7, with 8 bases aligning to TRBD1. The V gene end was trimmed by 4 bases and the J gene end by 3 bases; junction bases not matched to a gene: 8. This CDR3 region has 15 residues. CDR1 and CDR2 from the germline V gene are MGHDK and SYGVNS. CDR3 residues: CASSAHRGVIYEQYF. The CDR3 nucleotides are TGTGCCAGCAGTGCGCACAGGGGGGTGATCTACGAGCAGTACTTC.

The chain recombines TRBV19 with TRBJ1-1, with D possibly being TRBD1 (5 bases). V lost 6 bases and J lost 5, with 7 bases in between. Germline loops: CDR1 LNHDA, CDR2 SQIVND (reference sequence). This CDR3 contains 11 residues. CDR3 in DNA: TGTGCCAGTAGGTGGGGGACTGAAGCTTTCTTT. This encodes CASRWGTEAFF.

The chain combines TRBV5-1 with TRBJ2-1, with D perhaps given as TRBD1 or TRBD2 (5 bases each). Germline V CDR1 and CDR2: SGHRS, YFSETQ. V was trimmed by 4 bases and J by 2 bases, leaving 13 bases between them. This CDR3 spans 15 amino acids. DNA for the CDR3: TGCGCCAGCAGCAGCCGGGACCCAGCCTACAATGAGCAGTTCTTC. Its protein product is CASSSRDPAYNEQFF.

The chain has TRBV2 and TRBJ2-4; D is unresolved. CDR3 length equals 15 residues. From germline, CDR1 is SNHLY and CDR2 FYNNEI. V lost 6 bases and J lost 7, with 19 bases in between. CDR3 bases: TGTGCCAGCAGGGCCGGGCCCCCAAGTAAGAACATTCAGTACTTC. Translating gives CASRAGPPSKNIQYF.

V is TRBV21-1 and J is TRBJ2-2; the table's D call of TRBD2 was not tested on the DNA. TRBV21-1 is marked as a pseudogene. The CDR3 length is 16 residues. CDR3 sequence: CASSTGLADHTGELFF. DNA of the CDR3: TGTGCCAGCAGCACCGGACTAGCGGACCACACCGGGGAGCTGTTTTTT.

The chain carries TRBV6-6 and TRBJ2-7; D may correspond to TRBD1 or TRBD2 (6 bases each). V dropped 6 bases and J dropped 3 bases, with 15 bases sitting between them. Germline V CDR1 and CDR2: MNHNY, SVGAGI (reference sequence). This CDR3 has 14 amino acids. CDR3: CASSSRGPLYEQYF. The CDR3 coding sequence is TGTGCCAGCAGCTCCCGGGGGCCCCTCTACGAGCAGTACTTC.

This clone was found a few times. The gene calls are TRBV11-3 and TRBJ2-1; D is ambiguous. The CDR3 spans 15 residues. V lost 3 bases and J 4 bases, leaving 13 bases between the germline ends. The germline V gene has CDR1 SGHNT and CDR2 YENEEA. The CDR3 DNA is TGTGCCAGCAGCTTCAGGTCCATCATTTACAATGAGCAGTTCTTC. Protein sequence: CASSFRSIIYNEQFF.

The chain is built from TRBV2 and TRBJ2-1; D gene uncertain. Per germline, CDR1 SNHLY and CDR2 FYNNEI. The germline V and J ends were trimmed by 2 bases and 6 bases, with 14 bases remaining between them. This CDR3 is built from 15 residues. As DNA, the CDR3 is TGTGCCAGCAGTGAAACCTGGGTTTCGCTCAATGAGCAGTTCTTC. It yields the protein CASSETWVSLNEQFF.

The chain combines TRBV5-1 with TRBJ2-1; 12 nucleotides align to TRBD2. From germline, CDR1 is SGHRS and CDR2 YFSETQ. This CDR3 region has 15 residues. The trim removed 4 bases at V and 5 bases at J, leaving 4 bases unmatched. CDR3 loop: CASSRGLAGNNEQFF. The CDR3 nucleotides read TGCGCCAGCAGCAGGGGACTAGCGGGCAACAATGAGCAGTTCTTC. The entire variable domain, with the rest obtained from reference TRBV5-1 and TRBJ2-1, is as follows: KAGVTQTPRYLIKTRGQQVTLSCSPISGHRSVSWYQQTPGQGLQFLFEYFSETQRNKGNFPGRFSGRQFSNSRSEMNVSTLELGDSALYLCASSRGLAGNNEQFFGPGTRLTVL.

The chain is built from TRBV6-6 and TRBJ2-1, with TRBD2 identical over 10 bases. V trimming: 7 bases; J trimming: 4 bases; junction bases outside the gene matches: 7. In germline, CDR1 is MNHNY, CDR2 SVGAGI (reference sequence). The CDR3 consists of 15 residues. The DNA of the CDR3 is TGTGCCAGCATTCCGAGGACTAGCGGATACAATGAGCAGTTCTTC. This translates into CASIPRTSGYNEQFF.

The V gene is TRBV4-1, the J gene TRBJ2-5; D perhaps matches TRBD1 (6 bases). Germline V CDR1 and CDR2: MGHRA, YSYEKL. The CDR3 is made up of 12 amino acids. Between the trimmed V and J ends, which lost 5 bases and 5 bases, there was a span of 9 bases. The CDR3 bases are TGCGCCAGCAGCAGCGACAGGGAGACCCAGTACTTC. This codes for CASSSDRETQYF.

The chain is built from TRBV6-6 and TRBJ1-1, with a possible D match to TRBD1 (5 bases). Trimming removed 4 bases from V and 4 bases from J, with 10 bases in between. Germline V gene sequence: CDR1 MNHNY, CDR2 SVGAGI (reference sequence). CDR3 length equals 13 residues. The CDR3 sequence is CASSSPGTTEAFF. The CDR3 DNA is TGTGCCAGCAGTTCCCCCGGGACCACTGAAGCTTTCTTT.

The rearrangement uses TRBV6-1 and TRBJ2-7; 8 nucleotides line up with TRBD2. Losses at the gene ends were 6 bases for V and 2 bases for J; bases not matched to a gene: 9. CDR3 length: 15 amino acids. Germline V lookup: CDR1 MNHNS, CDR2 SASEGT. Here the CDR3 DNA reads TGTGCCAGCAGGCTCGGCGGGGGGAGAGCCTACGAGCAGTACTTC. Its translation is CASRLGGGRAYEQYF.

This clone was picked up one time. V is TRBV27 and J is TRBJ1-1, with D unresolved. The CDR3 consists of 14 residues. Trimming removed 7 bases from V and 4 bases from J, with 16 bases in between. The germline V gene encodes CDR1 MNHEY and CDR2 SMNVEV (reference sequence). This chain's CDR3 is CASNSYLGGTEAFF. CDR3 DNA sequence: TGTGCCAGCAACTCTTATTTAGGCGGCACTGAAGCTTTCTTT.

The chain uses TRBV19 and TRBJ2-3; tentative D call: TRBD2 (5 bases). CDR1 and CDR2 (germline): LNHDA, SQIVND (reference sequence). This CDR3 has 14 residues. V gave up 5 bases and J gave up 10 bases, with 19 bases separating them. The CDR3, as DNA: TGTGCCAGTAGTGCCTCAGCGGAAACACGCCCGCAGTATTTT. Its protein is CASSASAETRPQYF.

DNA for the CDR3: TGCGCCAGCAGCCAAGGAAGGAGCTCCTACAATGAGCAGTTCTTC. Translation: CASSQGRSSYNEQFF. V gene TRBV4-1 combines with J gene TRBJ2-1; no clear D gene. The germline gives CDR1 MGHRA, CDR2 YSYEKL. Trimming stripped 1 base from V and 0 bases from J, with 7 bases between. The CDR3 spans 15 residues.

The chain couples TRBV19 to TRBJ2-1; no clear D gene. V was clipped by 5 bases and J by 0 bases, with 14 bases between them. The CDR3 runs 16 residues. Per the germline V gene, CDR1 is LNHDA and CDR2 is SQIVND (reference sequence). DNA for the CDR3: TGTGCCAGTAGTTTTCGACTCTTCAGCTCCTACAATGAGCAGTTCTTC. Protein: CASSFRLFSSYNEQFF. Full variable domain (remainder filled in from reference TRBV19 and TRBJ2-1): DGGITQSPKYLFRKEGQNVTLSCEQNLNHDAMYWYRQDPGQGLRLIYYSQIVNDFQKGDIAEGYSVSREKKESFPLTVTSAQKNPTAFYLCASSFRLFSSYNEQFFGPGTRLTVL.

The chain uses TRBV13 and TRBJ2-7; 7 nucleotides align to TRBD2. Trimming at V came to 5 bases and at J to 6 bases, leaving 13 bases not matched to a gene. The CDR3 sequence is 15 residues long. Germline V gene lookup returns CDR1 PRHDT and CDR2 FYEKMQ (reference sequence). CDR3 DNA sequence: TGTGCCAGCAGCCCCCGGGCTAGCGGATTCAGCGAGCAGTACTTC. Protein: CASSPRASGFSEQYF.

This rearrangement joins TRBV28 to TRBJ1-2; D might be TRBD1 (5 bases). The CDR3 sequence is 17 residues long. Per the germline V gene, CDR1 is MDHEN and CDR2 is SYDVKM. CDR3 residues: CGTFGSMARLANYGYTF. CDR3 in DNA: TGTGGGACATTCGGCTCTATGGCGCGGTTAGCTAACTATGGCTACACCTTC.

The rearrangement joins TRBV4-1 to TRBJ1-2; D is undetermined. The CDR3 is made up of 15 amino acids. Trimming pared 5 bases from V and 4 bases from J, leaving 17 bases between. CDR1 is MGHRA, CDR2 YSYEKL, per germline. The chain's CDR3 is CASSEKNRKTYGYTF. CDR3 DNA: TGCGCCAGCAGCGAAAAGAACCGAAAGACCTATGGCTACACCTTC.

Here the CDR3 DNA reads TGTGCCAGCAGCTTGGACAGGGGGTTAACCTACGAGCAGTACTTC. Its translation is CASSLDRGLTYEQYF. This chain joins TRBV11-1 and TRBJ2-7; 10 nucleotides line up with TRBD1. Unmatched junction bases numbered 4, after V lost 3 bases and J lost 2 bases. The CDR3 runs 15 residues. CDR1 is SGHAT and CDR2 is FQDESV in the germline V gene (reference sequence).